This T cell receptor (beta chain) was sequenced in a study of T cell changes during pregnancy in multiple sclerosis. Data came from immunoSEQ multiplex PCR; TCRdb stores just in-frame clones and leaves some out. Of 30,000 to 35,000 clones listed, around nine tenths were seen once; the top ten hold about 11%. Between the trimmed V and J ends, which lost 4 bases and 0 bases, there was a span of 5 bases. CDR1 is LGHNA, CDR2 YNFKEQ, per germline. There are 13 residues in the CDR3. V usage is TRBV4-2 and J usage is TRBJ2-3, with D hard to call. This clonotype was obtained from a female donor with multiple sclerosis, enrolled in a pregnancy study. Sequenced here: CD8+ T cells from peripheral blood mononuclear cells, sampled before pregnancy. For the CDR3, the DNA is TGTGCCAGCAGCCTGGCAAGCACAGATACGCAGTATTTT. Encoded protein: CASSLASTDTQYF.